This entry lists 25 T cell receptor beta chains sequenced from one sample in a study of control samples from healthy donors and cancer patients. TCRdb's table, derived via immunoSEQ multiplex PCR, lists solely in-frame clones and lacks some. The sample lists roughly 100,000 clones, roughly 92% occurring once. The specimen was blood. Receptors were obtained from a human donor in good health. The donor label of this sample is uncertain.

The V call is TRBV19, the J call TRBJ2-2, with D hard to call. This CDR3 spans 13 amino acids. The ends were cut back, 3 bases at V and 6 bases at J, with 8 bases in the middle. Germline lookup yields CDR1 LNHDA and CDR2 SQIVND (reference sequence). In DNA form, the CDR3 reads TGTGCCAGTAGTATCTCAGGTCCCGGGGAGCTGTTTTTT. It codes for CASSISGPGELFF.

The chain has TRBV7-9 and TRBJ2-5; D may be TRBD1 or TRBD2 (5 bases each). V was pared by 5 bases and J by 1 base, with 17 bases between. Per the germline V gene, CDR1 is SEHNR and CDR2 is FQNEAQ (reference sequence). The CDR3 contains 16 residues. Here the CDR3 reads CASSHLSTGTQETQYF. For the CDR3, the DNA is TGTGCCAGCAGCCACCTCAGTACCGGGACCCAAGAGACCCAGTACTTC.

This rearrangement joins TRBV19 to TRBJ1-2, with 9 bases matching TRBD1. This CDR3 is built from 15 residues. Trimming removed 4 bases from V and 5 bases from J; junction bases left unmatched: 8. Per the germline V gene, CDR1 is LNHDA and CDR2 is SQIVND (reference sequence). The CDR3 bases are TGTGCCAGTAGTAAGGACAGGGGCGCCGGGTATGGCTACACCTTC. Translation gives CASSKDRGAGYGYTF.

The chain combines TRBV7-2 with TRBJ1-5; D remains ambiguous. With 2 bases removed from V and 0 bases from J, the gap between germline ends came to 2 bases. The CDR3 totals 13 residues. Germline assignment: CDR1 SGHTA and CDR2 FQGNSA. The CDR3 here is CASSLFSNQPQHF. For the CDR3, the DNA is TGTGCCAGCAGCTTATTTAGCAATCAGCCCCAGCATTTT.

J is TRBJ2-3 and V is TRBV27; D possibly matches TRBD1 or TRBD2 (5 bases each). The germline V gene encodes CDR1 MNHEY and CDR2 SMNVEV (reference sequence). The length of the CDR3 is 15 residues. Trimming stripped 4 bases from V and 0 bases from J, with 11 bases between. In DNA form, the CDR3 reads TGTGCCAGCAGTTACCGAGGGGAGAGCACAGATACGCAGTATTTT. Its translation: CASSYRGESTDTQYF.

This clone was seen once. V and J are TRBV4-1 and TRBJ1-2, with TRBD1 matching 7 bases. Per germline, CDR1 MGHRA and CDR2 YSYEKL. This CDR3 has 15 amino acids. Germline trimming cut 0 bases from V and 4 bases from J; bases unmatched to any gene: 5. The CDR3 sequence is CASSQDDRVGYGYTF. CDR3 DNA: TGCGCCAGCAGCCAAGACGACAGGGTGGGCTATGGCTACACCTTC.

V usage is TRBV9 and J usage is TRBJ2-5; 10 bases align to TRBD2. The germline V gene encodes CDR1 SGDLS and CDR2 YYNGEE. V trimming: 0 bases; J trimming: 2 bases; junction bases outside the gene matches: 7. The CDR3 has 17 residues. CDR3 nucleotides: TGTGCCAGCAGCGTAGACCCAGCGGGGGGGACACAAGAGACCCAGTACTTC. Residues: CASSVDPAGGTQETQYF.

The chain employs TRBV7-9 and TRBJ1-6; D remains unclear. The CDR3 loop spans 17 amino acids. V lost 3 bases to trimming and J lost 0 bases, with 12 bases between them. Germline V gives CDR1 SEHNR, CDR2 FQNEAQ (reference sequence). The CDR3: CASSFTAPSSYNSPLHF. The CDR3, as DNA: TGTGCCAGCAGCTTTACAGCGCCGAGCTCCTATAATTCACCCCTCCACTTT.

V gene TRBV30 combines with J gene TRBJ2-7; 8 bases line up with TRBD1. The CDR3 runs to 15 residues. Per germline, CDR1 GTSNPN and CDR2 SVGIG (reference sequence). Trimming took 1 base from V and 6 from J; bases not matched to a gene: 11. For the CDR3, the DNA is TGTGCCTGGAGTGCCGGGACAGGCCCCACAGGCGAGCAGTACTTC. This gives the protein CAWSAGTGPTGEQYF.

CDR3 in amino acids: CASSPPPTSDYGYTF. The CDR3 nucleotides read TGTGCCAGCAGCCCTCCACCGACGTCCGACTATGGCTACACCTTC. The chain joins TRBV5-4 to TRBJ1-2, with D hard to call. The germline V and J ends were trimmed by 4 bases and 3 bases, with 16 bases remaining between them. The length of the CDR3 is 15 residues. From germline, CDR1 is SGHNT and CDR2 YYREEE (reference sequence). The full variable domain, completed using reference TRBV5-4 and TRBJ1-2, is ETGVTQSPTHLIKTRGQQVTLRCSSQSGHNTVSWYQQALGQGPQFIFQYYREEENGRGNFPPRFSGLQFPNYSSELNVNALELDDSALYLCASSPPPTSDYGYTFGSGTRLTVV.

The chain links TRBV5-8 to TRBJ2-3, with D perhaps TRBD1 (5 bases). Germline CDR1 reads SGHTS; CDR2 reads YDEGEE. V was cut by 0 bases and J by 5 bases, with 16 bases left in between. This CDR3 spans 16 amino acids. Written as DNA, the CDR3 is TGTGCCAGCAGCTTGGTCCTCCTCCTTAGGGGAGATACGCAGTATTTT. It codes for CASSLVLLLRGDTQYF.

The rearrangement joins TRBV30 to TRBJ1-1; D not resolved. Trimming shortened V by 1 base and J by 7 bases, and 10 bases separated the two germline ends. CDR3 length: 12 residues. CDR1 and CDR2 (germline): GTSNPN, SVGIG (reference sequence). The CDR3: CAWSDITSEAFF. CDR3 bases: TGTGCCTGGAGTGATATTACGAGTGAAGCTTTCTTT.

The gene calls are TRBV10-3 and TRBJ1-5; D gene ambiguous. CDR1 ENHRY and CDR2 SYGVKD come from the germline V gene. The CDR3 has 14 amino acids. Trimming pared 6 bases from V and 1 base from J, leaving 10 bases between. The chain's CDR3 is CAIRPVGSNQPQHF. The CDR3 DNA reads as TGTGCCATCAGGCCCGTTGGAAGCAATCAGCCCCAGCATTTT.

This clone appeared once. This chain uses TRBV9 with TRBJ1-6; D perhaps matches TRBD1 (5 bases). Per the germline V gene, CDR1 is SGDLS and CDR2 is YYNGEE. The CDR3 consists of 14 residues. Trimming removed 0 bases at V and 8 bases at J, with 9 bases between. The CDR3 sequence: CASSVEVRDSPLHF. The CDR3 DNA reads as TGTGCCAGCAGCGTAGAGGTCAGGGATTCACCCCTCCACTTT.

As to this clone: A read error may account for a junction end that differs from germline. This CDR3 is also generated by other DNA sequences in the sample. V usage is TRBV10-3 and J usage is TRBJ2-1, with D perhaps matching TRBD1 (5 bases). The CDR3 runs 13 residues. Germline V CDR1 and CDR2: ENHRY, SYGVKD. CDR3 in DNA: TGTGCCATCAGTGACCCGACAGAGAATGAACAGTTCTTC. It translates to CAISDPTENEQFF.

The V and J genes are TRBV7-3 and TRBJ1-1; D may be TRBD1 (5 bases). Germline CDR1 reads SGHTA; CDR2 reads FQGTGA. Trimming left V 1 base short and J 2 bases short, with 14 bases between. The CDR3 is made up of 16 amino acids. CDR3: CASSLRGGHRNTEAFF. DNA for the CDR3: TGTGCCAGCAGCTTAAGGGGGGGTCATAGAAACACTGAAGCTTTCTTT.

The CDR3 sequence is CASSLDDAGGTDTQYF. Here the CDR3 DNA reads TGTGCCAGCAGCTTAGATGATGCCGGAGGCACAGATACGCAGTATTTT. The chain couples TRBV7-6 to TRBJ2-3, with D hard to call. The CDR3 runs to 16 residues. The V end was cut by 1 base, the J end by 1 base, with 12 bases between. CDR1 and CDR2 (germline): SGHVS, FNYEAQ.

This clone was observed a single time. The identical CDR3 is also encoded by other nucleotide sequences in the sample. DNA of the CDR3: TGTGCCAGCAGTTACTCGACGGCAGGGACTAACTATGGCTACACCTTC. The encoded protein is CASSYSTAGTNYGYTF. The chain has TRBV6-5 and TRBJ1-2; TRBD1 might be the D (5 bases). From germline, CDR1 is MNHEY and CDR2 SVGAGI. Trimming removed 0 bases from V and 0 bases from J, with 11 bases in between. The CDR3 consists of 16 residues.

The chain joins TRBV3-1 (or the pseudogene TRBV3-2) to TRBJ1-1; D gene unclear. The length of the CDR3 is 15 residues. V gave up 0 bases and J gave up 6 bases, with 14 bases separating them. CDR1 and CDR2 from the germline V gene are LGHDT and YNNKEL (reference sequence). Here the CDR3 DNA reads TGTGCCAGCAGCCAAGAGAAAGGGAAGATCGCTGAAGCTTTCTTT. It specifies CASSQEKGKIAEAFF.

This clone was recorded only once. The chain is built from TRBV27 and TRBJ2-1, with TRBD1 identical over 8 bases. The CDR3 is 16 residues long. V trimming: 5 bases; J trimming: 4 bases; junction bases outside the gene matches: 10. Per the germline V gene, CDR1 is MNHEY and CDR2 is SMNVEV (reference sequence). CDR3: CASSTVQGVEYNEQFF. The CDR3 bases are TGTGCCAGCAGTACCGTACAGGGGGTAGAATACAATGAGCAGTTCTTC.

CDR3 loop: CASSQEDSRNTIYF. In DNA form, the CDR3 reads TGTGCCAGCAGCCAAGAAGACTCCAGAAACACCATATATTTT. J is TRBJ1-3 and V is TRBV14; D unclear. The CDR3 has 14 residues. The V and J ends lost 0 bases and 5 bases respectively, with 8 bases between them. Germline CDR1 reads SGHDN; CDR2 reads FVKESK.

CDR3 sequence (DNA): TGTGCCAGCAGCAATGACCCGGGAAAATATCAGTACCAAGAGACCCAGTACTTC. It specifies CASSNDPGKYQYQETQYF. The rearrangement links TRBV21-1 to TRBJ2-5; the DNA was not compared with TRBD2, the D call given in the table. TRBV21-1 constitutes a pseudogene. This CDR3 has 18 residues.

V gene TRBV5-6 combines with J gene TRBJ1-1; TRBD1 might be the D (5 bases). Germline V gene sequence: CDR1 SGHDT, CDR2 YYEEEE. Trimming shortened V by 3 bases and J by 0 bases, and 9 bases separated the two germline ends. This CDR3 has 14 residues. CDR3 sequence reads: CASSWGRMNTEAFF. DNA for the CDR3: TGTGCCAGCAGCTGGGGGAGGATGAACACTGAAGCTTTCTTT.

The CDR3 nucleotides are TGTGCCAGCAGTTGGACCGGGAGCAATCAGCCCCAGCATTTT. This codes for CASSWTGSNQPQHF. The chain links TRBV6-6 to TRBJ1-5; D not resolved. Germline V gene sequence: CDR1 MNHNY, CDR2 SVGAGI (reference sequence). The CDR3 spans 14 residues. Trimming took 4 bases from V and 1 from J, leaving 8 bases between them.

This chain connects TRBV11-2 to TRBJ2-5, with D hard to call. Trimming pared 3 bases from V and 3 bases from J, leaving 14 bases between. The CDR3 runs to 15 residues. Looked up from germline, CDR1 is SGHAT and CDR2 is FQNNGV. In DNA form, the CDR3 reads TGTGCCAGCAGCTTTATTTCGGCAGATAAAGAGACCCAGTACTTC. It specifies CASSFISADKETQYF.